This is a list of T cell receptor beta chains from one sample in a study of cytomegalovirus exposure and HLA in healthy donors. TCRdb's table, derived via immunoSEQ multiplex PCR, lists solely in-frame clones and lacks some. The table shows 130,000 or so clones, with roughly 70% occurring only once. Sequenced input: PBMCs. The source of these receptors is a woman aged 40 to 49 in good health and CMV-seropositive. The CDR3 runs from the conserved cysteine through the conserved F or W. D genes are given only for firm matches. Not every row has a clone size; where given, it reads once, few, many or a size class.

D gene	clone size	V gene	J gene	CDR3 protein	CDR3 DNA
TRBD1	few	TRBV7-2	TRBJ1-1	CASSSMTGSEAFF	TGTGCCAGCAGCTCAATGACAGGGTCTGAAGCTTTCTTT
TRBD1	-	TRBV7-3	TRBJ1-1	CASSPKVGTAEAFF	TGTGCCAGCAGCCCCAAGGTAGGGACAGCTGAAGCTTTCTTT
-	-	TRBV6-1	TRBJ1-5	CASSERAGPSNQPQHF	TGTGCCAGCAGTGAAAGGGCAGGGCCTAGCAATCAGCCCCAGCATTTT
-	-	TRBV18	TRBJ2-4	CASSPPWTRGFLDIQYF	TGTGCCAGCTCACCACCATGGACTCGGGGGTTTTTGGACATTCAGTACTTC
TRBD1	few	TRBV6-5	TRBJ1-3	CASTLTGHGNTIYF	TGTGCCAGCACCCTGACAGGGCATGGAAACACCATATATTTT
TRBD2	-	TRBV7-9	TRBJ2-3	CASSLATGLADTQYF	TGTGCCAGCAGCTTAGCCACGGGACTAGCGGATACGCAGTATTTT
-	-	TRBV4-2	TRBJ2-1	CASSQDPYTAYNEQFF	TGTGCCAGCAGCCAAGATCCGTACACAGCCTACAATGAGCAGTTCTTC
TRBD1	few	TRBV6-6	TRBJ1-2	CASSYHYRGSNYGYTF	TGTGCCAGCAGTTACCACTACAGGGGTTCTAACTATGGCTACACCTTC
TRBD1	-	TRBV7-9	TRBJ1-2	CASTLGQTNYGYTF	TGTGCCAGCACCCTGGGACAGACAAACTATGGCTACACCTTC
-	-	TRBV6-4	TRBJ2-7	CASSEPRDPEGLPSYEQYF	TGTGCCAGCAGTGAGCCCCGGGACCCTGAGGGACTTCCCTCCTACGAGCAGTACTTC
TRBD2	-	TRBV6-5	TRBJ2-7	CASSYGREGEQYF	TGTGCCAGCAGTTACGGGCGGGAGGGCGAGCAGTACTTC
-	-	TRBV9	TRBJ2-1	CASSPLASLEDNEQFF	TGTGCCAGCAGCCCCCTAGCATCCCTCGAAGACAATGAGCAGTTCTTC
-	-	TRBV6-1	TRBJ2-7	CASSDNYEQYF	TGTGCCAGCAGTGACAACTACGAGCAGTACTTC
TRBD1	-	TRBV5-5	TRBJ1-1	CASSLQGAVITEAFF	TGTGCCAGCAGCTTACAGGGGGCGGTTATCACTGAAGCTTTCTTT
TRBD1	-	TRBV2	TRBJ2-7	CASSGQTEQYF	TGTGCCAGCTCGGGACAGACGGAGCAGTACTTC
-	few	TRBV6-5	TRBJ1-6	CASSTGHHNSPLHF	TGTGCCAGCAGTACGGGACACCATAATTCACCCCTCCACTTT
-	-	TRBV29-1	TRBJ2-3	CSVEREDTDTQYF	TGCAGCGTTGAACGAGAGGACACAGATACGCAGTATTTT
TRBD2	-	TRBV10-3	TRBJ2-2	CAIRPETSGRPGELFF	TGTGCCATCAGACCCGAGACTAGCGGGAGACCCGGGGAGCTGTTTTTT
TRBD2	few	TRBV7-3	TRBJ2-3	CASRYLAGGPLDTQYF	TGTGCCAGCAGGTATCTAGCGGGGGGGCCTCTGGATACGCAGTATTTT
-	-	TRBV7-2	TRBJ2-2	CASSLVGQAPNTGELFF	TGTGCCAGCAGCTTAGTCGGCCAGGCACCAAACACCGGGGAGCTGTTTTTT
TRBD1	-	TRBV11-3	TRBJ2-2	CASSSPGQGYGGELFF	TGTGCCAGCAGCTCTCCGGGACAGGGTTACGGCGGGGAGCTGTTTTTT
-	-	TRBV7-8	TRBJ1-3	CASSFYGQISGNTIYF	TGTGCCAGCAGCTTCTACGGACAGATCTCTGGAAACACCATATATTTT
-	-	TRBV2	TRBJ1-1	CASSVLRGEAFF	TGTGCCAGCAGTGTGCTCAGGGGAGAAGCTTTCTTT
TRBD1	-	TRBV7-9	TRBJ1-2	CASSLSGGGEEEANYGYTF	TGTGCCAGCAGCTTATCAGGAGGGGGCGAGGAGGAGGCTAACTATGGCTACACCTTC
-	-	TRBV7-2	TRBJ2-1	CASSQGFGEQFF	TGTGCCAGCAGTCAGGGATTTGGAGAGCAGTTCTTC
-	-	TRBV28	TRBJ1-4	CASSSGGLPSTNEKLFF	TGTGCCAGCAGTTCTGGGGGCCTCCCTTCAACTAATGAAAAACTGTTTTTT
-	-	TRBV19	TRBJ2-3	CASSSPGDTDTQYF	TGTGCCAGTTCATCCCCCGGGGATACAGATACGCAGTATTTT
TRBD1	-	TRBV7-2	TRBJ1-1	CASSFETGNGLGTEAFF	TGTGCCAGCAGTTTCGAGACAGGGAACGGGTTGGGCACTGAAGCTTTCTTT
-	-	TRBV4-3	TRBJ2-7	CASSQGIQLNEQYF	TGCGCCAGCAGCCAAGGAATACAGCTCAACGAGCAGTACTTC
TRBD1	-	TRBV30	TRBJ2-5	CAWSVTGGETQYF	TGTGCCTGGAGTGTTACAGGGGGGGAGACCCAGTACTTC
-	-	TRBV28	TRBJ1-5	CASSLTGSYNQPQHF	TGTGCCAGCAGTTTAACAGGGAGTTACAATCAGCCCCAGCATTTT
-	-	TRBV5-3	TRBJ2-3	CARSTFHLTADTQYF	TGTGCCAGAAGTACTTTCCACCTGACTGCAGATACGCAGTATTTT
TRBD1	-	TRBV9	TRBJ1-2	CASSVDRDYGYTF	TGTGCCAGCAGCGTCGACAGGGACTATGGCTACACCTTC
TRBD1	-	TRBV2	TRBJ2-2	CASKGQGDTGELFF	TGTGCCAGCAAGGGACAGGGGGACACCGGGGAGCTGTTTTTT
TRBD1	-	TRBV10-3	TRBJ2-7	CAIRPGQSYEQYF	TGTGCCATCAGACCGGGACAGAGTTACGAGCAGTACTTC
TRBD1	-	TRBV6-1	TRBJ2-7	CASTGTGKNYEQYF	TGTGCCAGCACCGGGACAGGGAAAAACTACGAGCAGTACTTC
TRBD1	once	TRBV18	TRBJ1-1	CASSLLQGVDTEAFF	TGTGCCAGCTCACTCCTTCAGGGGGTAGACACTGAAGCTTTCTTT
-	-	TRBV27	TRBJ2-7	CASSLTGLAYEQYF	TGTGCCAGCAGTTTAACAGGATTAGCCTACGAGCAGTACTTC
-	-	TRBV28	TRBJ2-2	CASSFDTKNTGELFF	TGTGCCAGCAGTTTTGACACGAAGAACACCGGGGAGCTGTTTTTT
-	few	TRBV11-3	TRBJ1-1	CASSSQGTEAFF	TGTGCCAGCAGCTCGCAGGGGACTGAAGCTTTCTTT
TRBD1	-	TRBV28	TRBJ2-5	CAIGTGGTQETQYF	TGTGCCATCGGGACAGGGGGCACCCAAGAGACCCAGTACTTC
TRBD2	-	TRBV5-6	TRBJ2-7	CASRKAGAAYEQYF	TGTGCCAGCAGAAAAGCGGGGGCGGCCTACGAGCAGTACTTC